Listed below are T cell receptor beta chains from one sample, sequenced in a study of control samples from healthy donors and cancer patients. Produced via immunoSEQ multiplex PCR; TCRdb's table is partial and in-frame only. The data contain 40,000 to 50,000 clones, approximately 94% of them singletons. Input material: blood. The receptors were sampled from a man aged 55-75 years in good health. CDR3s include the opening cysteine and the closing phenylalanine or tryptophan. The D gene is left open where the match is weak. Rows give clone size only sometimes, using once, few, many, or a class for an expanded clone.

j_call: TRBJ1-5; clone_size: -; cdr3_length: 15; v_call: TRBV4-1; d_call: TRBD1; cdr3_nt: TGCGCCAGCAGCCTGGACAGGGAGGGCAATCAGCCCCAGCATTTT; cdr3_aa: CASSLDREGNQPQHF
j_call: TRBJ1-4; clone_size: -; cdr3_length: 16; v_call: TRBV5-4; d_call: TRBD1; cdr3_nt: TGTGCCAGCAGTATTGGGACAGCTGGAACGGGGGAAAAACTGTTTTTT; cdr3_aa: CASSIGTAGTGEKLFF
j_call: TRBJ1-2; clone_size: -; cdr3_length: 12; v_call: TRBV28; d_call: -; cdr3_nt: TGTGCCAGCAGTTTACCTAACTATGGCTACACCTTC; cdr3_aa: CASSLPNYGYTF
j_call: TRBJ2-7; clone_size: -; cdr3_length: 15; v_call: TRBV9; d_call: TRBD1; cdr3_nt: TGTGCCAGCAGCCCGCCGGACAGGGACCCCTACGAGCAGTACTTC; cdr3_aa: CASSPPDRDPYEQYF
j_call: TRBJ2-7; clone_size: -; cdr3_length: 14; v_call: TRBV4-1; d_call: -; cdr3_nt: TGCGCCAGCAGCCAAGTCGGGGATGGAGGGGAGCAGTACTTC; cdr3_aa: CASSQVGDGGEQYF
j_call: TRBJ1-2; clone_size: -; cdr3_length: 17; v_call: TRBV9; d_call: TRBD1; cdr3_nt: TGTGCCAGCGGCAAGGGGGCTAACCCGATGGCTAACTATGGCTACACCTTC; cdr3_aa: CASGKGANPMANYGYTF
j_call: TRBJ2-7; clone_size: once; cdr3_length: 14; v_call: TRBV9; d_call: -; cdr3_nt: TGTGCCAGCAGCGTAGGACAGCTCTCGCCTGAGCAGTACTTC; cdr3_aa: CASSVGQLSPEQYF
j_call: TRBJ2-1; clone_size: -; cdr3_length: 12; v_call: TRBV6-4; d_call: -; cdr3_nt: TGTGCCAGCAGTGAGGCCCGGGGACAGCAGTTCTTC; cdr3_aa: CASSEARGQQFF
j_call: TRBJ2-5; clone_size: -; cdr3_length: 15; v_call: TRBV27; d_call: -; cdr3_nt: TGTGCCAGCACCCTAAGGGCGGGGCGAGGGGAGACCCAGTACTTC; cdr3_aa: CASTLRAGRGETQYF
j_call: TRBJ2-3; clone_size: -; cdr3_length: 13; v_call: TRBV6-5; d_call: -; cdr3_nt: TGTGCCAGCATACTCAGGGTTAAGGATACGCAGTATTTT; cdr3_aa: CASILRVKDTQYF
j_call: TRBJ2-5; clone_size: -; cdr3_length: 12; v_call: TRBV3-1/TRBV3-2; d_call: -; cdr3_nt: TGTGCCAGCAGCCAGGAGGGTGAGACCCAGTACTTC; cdr3_aa: CASSQEGETQYF
j_call: TRBJ2-5; clone_size: -; cdr3_length: 15; v_call: TRBV5-1; d_call: TRBD1; cdr3_nt: TGCGCCAGCAGCCGGACAGGGGGCGGGGGAGAGACCCAGTACTTC; cdr3_aa: CASSRTGGGGETQYF
j_call: TRBJ2-3; clone_size: -; cdr3_length: 12; v_call: TRBV28; d_call: -; cdr3_nt: TGTGCCAGCAATAAGGGCACAGATACGCAGTATTTT; cdr3_aa: CASNKGTDTQYF
j_call: TRBJ2-1; clone_size: once; cdr3_length: 15; v_call: TRBV5-1; d_call: -; cdr3_nt: TGCGCCAGCAGCCCGACCCTTCAATCCTACAATGAGCAGTTCTTC; cdr3_aa: CASSPTLQSYNEQFF
j_call: TRBJ1-1; clone_size: -; cdr3_length: 15; v_call: TRBV19; d_call: -; cdr3_nt: TGTGCCAGTAGTTCCGAGCGTTTAATGAACACTGAAGCTTTCTTT; cdr3_aa: CASSSERLMNTEAFF
j_call: TRBJ2-1; clone_size: -; cdr3_length: 17; v_call: TRBV13; d_call: -; cdr3_nt: TGTGCCAGCAGCTTAGGCCATGGCGCTAGGGTTGGAAATGAGCAGTTCTTC; cdr3_aa: CASSLGHGARVGNEQFF
j_call: TRBJ1-4; clone_size: -; cdr3_length: 14; v_call: TRBV7-9; d_call: TRBD1; cdr3_nt: TGTGCCAGCAGCCCAGGGACAGGACCAGAAAAACTGTTTTTT; cdr3_aa: CASSPGTGPEKLFF
j_call: TRBJ2-7; clone_size: -; cdr3_length: 16; v_call: TRBV21-1; d_call: -; cdr3_nt: TGTGCCAGCAGCAAAGAATATCAGGGCAGCTCCTACGAGCAGTACTTC; cdr3_aa: CASSKEYQGSSYEQYF
j_call: TRBJ2-5; clone_size: once; cdr3_length: 12; v_call: TRBV7-2; d_call: -; cdr3_nt: TGTGCCAGCAGCTTCGGGGGAGAGACCCAGTACTTC; cdr3_aa: CASSFGGETQYF
j_call: TRBJ2-1; clone_size: -; cdr3_length: 15; v_call: TRBV21-1; d_call: -; cdr3_nt: TGTGCCAGCGGGGCGCCTAGCGGGAGTTTTAATGAGCAGTTCTTC; cdr3_aa: CASGAPSGSFNEQFF
j_call: TRBJ1-6; clone_size: -; cdr3_length: 17; v_call: TRBV13; d_call: -; cdr3_nt: TGTGCCAGCAGCCCACATGGCACCAGCTCCTATAATTCACCCCTCCACTTT; cdr3_aa: CASSPHGTSSYNSPLHF
j_call: TRBJ2-2; clone_size: -; cdr3_length: 17; v_call: TRBV13; d_call: TRBD1; cdr3_nt: TGTGCCAGCAGCCCTCACCTAGGGACAGATAACACCGGGGAGCTGTTTTTT; cdr3_aa: CASSPHLGTDNTGELFF
j_call: TRBJ2-1; clone_size: -; cdr3_length: 14; v_call: TRBV3-1/TRBV3-2; d_call: -; cdr3_nt: TGTGCCAGCAGCCAAGCGACTGTCGGCAATGAGCAGTTCTTC; cdr3_aa: CASSQATVGNEQFF
j_call: TRBJ2-4; clone_size: -; cdr3_length: 14; v_call: TRBV5-1; d_call: -; cdr3_nt: TGCGCCAGCAGCCTGACAGAAGCCAAAAACATTCAGTACTTC; cdr3_aa: CASSLTEAKNIQYF
j_call: TRBJ2-7; clone_size: -; cdr3_length: 14; v_call: TRBV3-1/TRBV3-2; d_call: TRBD2; cdr3_nt: TGTGCCAGCAGCCCCGGGACTAGCGGCTACGAGCAGTACTTC; cdr3_aa: CASSPGTSGYEQYF
j_call: TRBJ1-5; clone_size: -; cdr3_length: 12; v_call: TRBV25-1; d_call: -; cdr3_nt: TGTGCCAGCAGAGGAGGCGGGTTTCTGCAGCATTTT; cdr3_aa: CASRGGGFLQHF
j_call: TRBJ2-1; clone_size: -; cdr3_length: 15; v_call: TRBV5-1; d_call: -; cdr3_nt: TGCGCCAGCAGCTTGGGGGCGGGCGTTTACAATGAGCAGTTCTTC; cdr3_aa: CASSLGAGVYNEQFF
j_call: TRBJ1-2; clone_size: -; cdr3_length: 15; v_call: TRBV28; d_call: TRBD1; cdr3_nt: TGTGCCAGCAGTTTATATCCGGGACAGGGAAATGGCTACACCTTC; cdr3_aa: CASSLYPGQGNGYTF
j_call: TRBJ2-1; clone_size: once; cdr3_length: 15; v_call: TRBV19; d_call: TRBD2; cdr3_nt: TGTGCCAGTAGTATGAGGGGACTAGCGGAAAATGAGCAGTTCTTC; cdr3_aa: CASSMRGLAENEQFF
j_call: TRBJ2-2; clone_size: -; cdr3_length: 16; v_call: TRBV3-1/TRBV3-2; d_call: TRBD2; cdr3_nt: TGTGCCAGCAGCCCCACTAGCGGGAGGGGCACCGGGGAGCTGTTTTTT; cdr3_aa: CASSPTSGRGTGELFF
j_call: TRBJ2-3; clone_size: -; cdr3_length: 14; v_call: TRBV7-8; d_call: TRBD2; cdr3_nt: TGTGCCAGCAGCTTGCGGGAGGGGACAGATACGCAGTATTTT; cdr3_aa: CASSLREGTDTQYF
j_call: TRBJ2-3; clone_size: once; cdr3_length: 16; v_call: TRBV3-1/TRBV3-2; d_call: TRBD2; cdr3_nt: TGTGCCAGCAGGTCTCTAAGCGGGAGAGGGCCAGATACGCAGTATTTT; cdr3_aa: CASRSLSGRGPDTQYF
j_call: TRBJ2-3; clone_size: once; cdr3_length: 12; v_call: TRBV27; d_call: -; cdr3_nt: TGTGCCAGTTCCGCCGGGGGAGATACGCAGTATTTT; cdr3_aa: CASSAGGDTQYF
j_call: TRBJ2-1; clone_size: -; cdr3_length: 13; v_call: TRBV5-8; d_call: -; cdr3_nt: TGTGCCAGCAGCTTGGGAAGGGGCGATGAGCAGTTCTTC; cdr3_aa: CASSLGRGDEQFF
j_call: TRBJ2-1; clone_size: -; cdr3_length: 19; v_call: TRBV18; d_call: -; cdr3_nt: TGTGCCAGCTCACTAAGTGTGGGCACCAAGGACCAGACCTACAATGAGCAGTTCTTC; cdr3_aa: CASSLSVGTKDQTYNEQFF
j_call: TRBJ2-7; clone_size: -; cdr3_length: 14; v_call: TRBV3-1/TRBV3-2; d_call: -; cdr3_nt: TGTGCCAGCAGCCAAGAGCTTTACACCTACGAGCAGTACTTC; cdr3_aa: CASSQELYTYEQYF
j_call: TRBJ1-1; clone_size: -; cdr3_length: 15; v_call: TRBV7-9; d_call: TRBD1; cdr3_nt: TGTGCCAGCAGCCTGGGGGACAGAATATCCACTGAAGCTTTCTTT; cdr3_aa: CASSLGDRISTEAFF
j_call: TRBJ1-4; clone_size: -; cdr3_length: 16; v_call: TRBV11-3; d_call: -; cdr3_nt: TGTGCCAGCAGCTTAGATGGGGGTCTCCCTAACGAAAAACTGTTTTTT; cdr3_aa: CASSLDGGLPNEKLFF
j_call: TRBJ2-1; clone_size: -; cdr3_length: 16; v_call: TRBV21-1; d_call: -; cdr3_nt: TGTGCCAGCAGCCCCCGGGGCCTAGCGGGAGCGGTTGAGCAGTTCTTC; cdr3_aa: CASSPRGLAGAVEQFF
j_call: TRBJ2-5; clone_size: -; cdr3_length: 20; v_call: TRBV11-3; d_call: -; cdr3_nt: TGTGCCAGCAGCTTAGTAAAAACCCCCCCCGTATTTCGGGTCATGGAGACCCAGTACTTC; cdr3_aa: CASSLVKTPPVFRVMETQYF
j_call: TRBJ2-7; clone_size: -; cdr3_length: 14; v_call: TRBV19; d_call: TRBD2; cdr3_nt: TGTGCCAGTAGTTTGGCTAGCGGGACTGGTGAGCAGTACTTC; cdr3_aa: CASSLASGTGEQYF
j_call: TRBJ2-1; clone_size: -; cdr3_length: 15; v_call: TRBV7-9; d_call: TRBD2; cdr3_nt: TGTGCCAGCAGGGCTAGCGGGAGGGCCCTCAATGAGCAGTTCTTC; cdr3_aa: CASRASGRALNEQFF
j_call: TRBJ1-6; clone_size: few; cdr3_length: 15; v_call: TRBV7-9; d_call: -; cdr3_nt: TGTGCCAGCAGCACTCGGGACCGCTTAAGTTCACCCCTCCACTTT; cdr3_aa: CASSTRDRLSSPLHF
j_call: TRBJ1-6; clone_size: -; cdr3_length: 15; v_call: TRBV2; d_call: TRBD1; cdr3_nt: TGTGCCAGCAGTGCGGGACAGGGCAATAATTCACCCCTCCACTTT; cdr3_aa: CASSAGQGNNSPLHF
j_call: TRBJ2-7; clone_size: -; cdr3_length: 15; v_call: TRBV5-1; d_call: TRBD2; cdr3_nt: TGCGCCAGCAGCTTGGCACTAGCGGGGGCCTACGAGCAGTACTTC; cdr3_aa: CASSLALAGAYEQYF
j_call: TRBJ2-5; clone_size: -; cdr3_length: 12; v_call: TRBV28; d_call: -; cdr3_nt: TGTGCCAGCAGTTTAACAGAAGAGACCCAGTACTTC; cdr3_aa: CASSLTEETQYF
j_call: TRBJ1-6; clone_size: -; cdr3_length: 17; v_call: TRBV27; d_call: -; cdr3_nt: TGTGCCAGCAGTTTATCGGGCAGACAGGACGGCCTTTGGCCCCTCCACTTT; cdr3_aa: CASSLSGRQDGLWPLHF
j_call: TRBJ2-3; clone_size: -; cdr3_length: 14; v_call: TRBV24-1; d_call: -; cdr3_nt: TGTGCCACCACTGATGGGGGTGGCACAGATACGCAGTATTTT; cdr3_aa: CATTDGGGTDTQYF
j_call: TRBJ2-1; clone_size: -; cdr3_length: 13; v_call: TRBV6-5; d_call: -; cdr3_nt: TGTGCCAGCTTGTACGACTCCTACAATGAGCAGTTCTTC; cdr3_aa: CASLYDSYNEQFF
j_call: TRBJ2-7; clone_size: medium-sized; cdr3_length: 15; v_call: TRBV6-5; d_call: -; cdr3_nt: TGTGCCAGCAGCCCGCGGAGGCTTAAAGGAGACGAGCAGTACTTC; cdr3_aa: CASSPRRLKGDEQYF
j_call: TRBJ1-4; clone_size: -; cdr3_length: 14; v_call: TRBV24-1; d_call: TRBD1; cdr3_nt: TGTGCCACCAGGGGGACAGGAGAGGATGAAAAACTGTTTTTT; cdr3_aa: CATRGTGEDEKLFF
j_call: TRBJ2-7; clone_size: -; cdr3_length: 15; v_call: TRBV7-7; d_call: -; cdr3_nt: TGTGCTAGCAGCTTATCGTTAGGGGCGAGCCACGAGCAGTACTTC; cdr3_aa: CASSLSLGASHEQYF
j_call: TRBJ1-1; clone_size: -; cdr3_length: 15; v_call: TRBV7-2; d_call: -; cdr3_nt: TGTGCCAGCAGCACCTACCGGGGCATAAACACTGAAGCTTTCTTT; cdr3_aa: CASSTYRGINTEAFF
j_call: TRBJ1-5; clone_size: -; cdr3_length: 15; v_call: TRBV19; d_call: -; cdr3_nt: TGTGCCAGTAGTATCCAGGTGGGAGGCAATCAGCCCCAGCATTTT; cdr3_aa: CASSIQVGGNQPQHF